This entry lists 14 T cell receptor beta chains sequenced from one sample in a study of hypomethylating agent response in myelodysplastic syndrome. Sequenced by immunoSEQ multiplex PCR; TCRdb stores in-frame clones only, minus some. The data contain 1,500 to 2,000 clones, approximately 86% of them singletons. The sequences come from bone marrow, collected before or after starting hypomethylating agent treatment for myelodysplastic syndrome (not recorded which). The receptors were sampled from a human donor with myelodysplastic syndrome.

The V call is TRBV27, the J call TRBJ1-3; 8 bases align to TRBD1. The CDR3 loop spans 13 amino acids. CDR1 and CDR2 from the germline V gene are MNHEY and SMNVEV (reference sequence). The junction had 6 bases not matched to a gene; V was cut back by 6 bases and J by 8 bases. The CDR3 here is CASRLQGEDTIYF. CDR3 DNA: TGTGCCAGCAGGCTACAGGGGGAGGACACCATATATTTT.

V and J are TRBV25-1 and TRBJ1-1; the D gene is possibly TRBD1 (6 bases). Germline V gives CDR1 MGHDK, CDR2 SYGVNS. Between the trimmed V and J ends, which lost 4 bases and 5 bases, there was a span of 14 bases. CDR3 size: 14 residues. The CDR3 DNA reads TGTGCCAGCAGTGGATCGACAGGTTGGACTGAAGCTTTCTTT. It is translated as CASSGSTGWTEAFF.

This sequence joins TRBV9 and TRBJ2-2; possibly TRBD1 for D (5 bases). This CDR3 contains 14 residues. Germline loops: CDR1 SGDLS, CDR2 YYNGEE. The V end lost 5 bases, the J end lost 4 bases, and 12 bases lay between the germline ends. The CDR3 region is CASSAGHLTGELFF. The DNA for the CDR3 is TGTGCCAGCAGTGCTGGACACCTCACCGGGGAGCTGTTTTTT.

The chain joins TRBV2 to TRBJ2-2; TRBD2 might be the D (7 bases). CDR1 and CDR2 from the germline V gene are SNHLY and FYNNEI. This CDR3 has 17 residues. V was pared by 3 bases and J by 7 bases, with 21 bases between. The CDR3 spells CASSDRGARKWDGELFF. CDR3 in DNA: TGTGCCAGCAGTGACCGGGGGGCTCGGAAGTGGGACGGGGAGCTGTTTTTT.

The V call is TRBV25-1, the J call TRBJ1-3, with D possibly TRBD1 on 6 matching bases. The CDR3 is 16 amino acids. CDR1 and CDR2 from the germline V gene are MGHDK and SYGVNS. V lost 6 bases and J 7 bases, leaving 22 bases between the germline ends. CDR3: CASRGGAGCLRNTIYF. The CDR3 bases are TGTGCCAGCAGGGGGGGGGCAGGGTGCCTGAGGAACACCATATATTTT.

The chain joins TRBV10-1 to TRBJ2-7; 8 bases align to TRBD1. J gave up 4 bases and V 6 bases, and 8 bases lay outside the gene matches. CDR3 length: 14 amino acids. Germline CDR1 and CDR2: WNHNN and SYGVQD (reference sequence). CDR3 nucleotide sequence: TGCGCCAGCAGCACAACGACAGGGGTGTACGAGCAGTACTTC. This translates into CASSTTTGVYEQYF.

The chain is built from TRBV30 and TRBJ1-1; D gene uncertain. V was cut by 0 bases and J by 5 bases, with 13 bases left in between. Germline lookup yields CDR1 GTSNPN and CDR2 SVGIG (reference sequence). CDR3 length equals 14 residues. CDR3: CAWSVLGIATEAFF. The CDR3 DNA reads as TGTGCCTGGAGTGTACTGGGGATAGCAACTGAAGCTTTCTTT.

The chain links TRBV5-1 to TRBJ1-1; D gene unclear. Germline V gene sequence: CDR1 SGHRS, CDR2 YFSETQ. CDR3 size: 14 residues. With 0 bases removed from V and 0 bases from J, the gap between germline ends came to 6 bases. CDR3 in DNA: TGCGCCAGCAGCTTGGGGAAGGTGAACACTGAAGCTTTCTTT. Translation gives CASSLGKVNTEAFF.

The chain joins TRBV5-4 to TRBJ1-1; possibly TRBD1 for D (5 bases). The germline gives CDR1 SGHNT, CDR2 YYREEE (reference sequence). The CDR3 has 15 amino acids. Trimming stripped 3 bases from V and 0 bases from J, with 12 bases between. The CDR3 nucleotides read TGTGCCAGCAGCTCAATTGACAGCGTGAACACTGAAGCTTTCTTT. Translated: CASSSIDSVNTEAFF.

The chain links TRBV9 to TRBJ2-7; 11 nucleotides match TRBD1. The V gene's germline CDR1 is SGDLS and CDR2 YYNGEE. Trimming took 4 bases from V and 1 from J; bases not matched to a gene: 4. The CDR3 has 15 amino acids. The CDR3 DNA reads TGTGCCAGCAGCCGAGGGACAGGGGGTTCCTACGAGCAGTACTTC. It encodes CASSRGTGGSYEQYF. Full variable domain (missing parts from reference TRBV9 and TRBJ2-7): DSGVTQTPKHLITATGQRVTLRCSPRSGDLSVYWYQQSLDQGLQFLIQYYNGEERAKGNILERFSAQQFPDLHSELNLSSLELGDSALYFCASSRGTGGSYEQYFGPGTRLTVT.

The chain carries TRBV27 and TRBJ2-3; no firm D call. CDR1 MNHEY and CDR2 SMNVEV come from the germline V gene (reference sequence). V lost 8 bases to trimming and J lost 5 bases, with 8 bases between them. The CDR3 contains 11 residues. The CDR3 is CASPPGDTQYF. The CDR3 DNA reads TGTGCCAGCCCCCCGGGAGATACGCAGTATTTT.

This clone turned up a few times. The V and J genes are TRBV7-9 and TRBJ2-6; no definite D call. The CDR3 has 18 amino acids. The V and J ends lost 5 bases and 16 bases respectively, with 33 bases between them. The germline CDR1 and CDR2 sequences are SEHNR and FQNEAQ (reference sequence). The CDR3 spells CASSKKRSMTKSGQRLTF. CDR3 bases: TGTGCCAGCAGCAAAAAGAGATCCATGACAAAGTCGGGCCAACGTCTGACTTTC.

The V gene is TRBV11-2, the J gene TRBJ2-7, with 7 nucleotides matching TRBD1. The CDR3 extends over 14 amino acids. The germline CDR1 and CDR2 sequences are SGHAT and FQNNGV. After removal of 5 bases from V and 6 bases from J, the junction contained 10 bases not matched to a gene. The CDR3 sequence: CASSRQGRSVEQYF. The CDR3 nucleotides read TGTGCCAGCAGCCGACAGGGTCGGAGCGTCGAGCAGTACTTC.

The rearrangement uses TRBV29-1 and TRBJ2-2; TRBD2 matches 11 bases. J was trimmed by 8 bases and V by 6 bases; bases with no gene match: 8. The CDR3 runs 14 residues. CDR1 and CDR2 (germline): SQVTM, ANQGSEA. CDR3 DNA: TGCAGCGTGCTAGGGACTAGCGGTCTTGGGGAGCTGTTTTTT. Protein: CSVLGTSGLGELFF.